The present T cell receptor beta chain was sequenced within a study of cytomegalovirus exposure and HLA in healthy donors. Points from the study as a whole: Generally TCR sequences proved uncommon, though certain public TCRs appeared in numerous donors.

With V trimmed by 5 bases and J by 1 base, 8 bases remained unmatched. The CDR3 runs 15 residues. Germline-derived CDR1 and CDR2 are SQVTM and ANQGSEA. As regards this clone: Antigen unknown.

Produced via immunoSEQ multiplex PCR; TCRdb's table is partial and in-frame only. The sample holds about 150,000 clones; about 95% are singletons and the top ten take about 2%. Sample: PBMCs. The V gene is TRBV29-1, the J gene TRBJ2-3; 8 bases line up with TRBD2. This receptor was taken from a man younger than 30 in good health and CMV-seropositive. The CDR3 region has the DNA TGCAGCGTTTCGACGCGGGAGGACGGCACAGATACGCAGTATTTT. Its translation is CSVSTREDGTDTQYF.